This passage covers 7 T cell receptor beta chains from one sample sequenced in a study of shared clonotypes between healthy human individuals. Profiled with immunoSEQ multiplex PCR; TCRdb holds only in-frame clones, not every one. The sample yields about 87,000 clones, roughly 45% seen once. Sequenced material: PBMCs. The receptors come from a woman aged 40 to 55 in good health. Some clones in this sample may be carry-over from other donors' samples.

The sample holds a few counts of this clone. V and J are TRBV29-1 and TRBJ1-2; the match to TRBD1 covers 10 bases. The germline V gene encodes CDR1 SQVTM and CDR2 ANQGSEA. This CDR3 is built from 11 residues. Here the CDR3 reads CVGQGGYGYTF. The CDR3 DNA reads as TGCGTCGGACAGGGGGGATATGGCTACACCTTC.

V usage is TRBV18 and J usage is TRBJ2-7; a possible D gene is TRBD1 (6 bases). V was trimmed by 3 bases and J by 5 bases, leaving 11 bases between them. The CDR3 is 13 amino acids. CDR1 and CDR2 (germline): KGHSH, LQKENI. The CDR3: CASSPTGNHEQYF. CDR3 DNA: TGTGCCAGCTCACCCACAGGGAATCACGAGCAGTACTTC. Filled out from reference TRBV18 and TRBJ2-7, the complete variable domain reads NAGVMQNPRHLVRRRGQEARLRCSPMKGHSHVYWYRQLPEEGLKFMVYLQKENIIDESGMPKERFSAEFPKEGPSILRIQQVVRGDSAAYFCASSPTGNHEQYFGPGTRLTVT.

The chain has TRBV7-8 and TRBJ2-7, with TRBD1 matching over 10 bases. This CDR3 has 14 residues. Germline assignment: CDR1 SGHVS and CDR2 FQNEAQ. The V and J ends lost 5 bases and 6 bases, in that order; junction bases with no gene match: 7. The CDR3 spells CASSRQGAPFEQYF. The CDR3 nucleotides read TGTGCCAGCAGCCGACAGGGGGCGCCGTTCGAGCAGTACTTC.

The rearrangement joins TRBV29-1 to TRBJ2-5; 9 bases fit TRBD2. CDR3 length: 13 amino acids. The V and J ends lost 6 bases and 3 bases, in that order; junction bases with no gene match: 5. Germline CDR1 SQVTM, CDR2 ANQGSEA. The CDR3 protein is CSVKLAGEETQYF. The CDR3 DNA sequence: TGCAGCGTCAAGTTAGCGGGAGAAGAGACCCAGTACTTC.

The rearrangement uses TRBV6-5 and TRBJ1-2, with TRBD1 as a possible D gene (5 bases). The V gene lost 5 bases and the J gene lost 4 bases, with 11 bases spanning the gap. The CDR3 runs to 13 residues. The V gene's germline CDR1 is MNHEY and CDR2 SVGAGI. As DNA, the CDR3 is TGTGCCAGCAGTCCCCCTGGGGCCTATGGCTACACCTTC. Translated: CASSPPGAYGYTF.

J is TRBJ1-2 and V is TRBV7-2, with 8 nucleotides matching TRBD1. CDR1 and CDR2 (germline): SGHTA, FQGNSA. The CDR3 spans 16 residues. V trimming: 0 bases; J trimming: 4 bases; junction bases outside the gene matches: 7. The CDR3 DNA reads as TGTGCCAGCAGCTTAGCGCAGGGGGCGGGAGGCTATGGCTACACCTTC. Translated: CASSLAQGAGGYGYTF.

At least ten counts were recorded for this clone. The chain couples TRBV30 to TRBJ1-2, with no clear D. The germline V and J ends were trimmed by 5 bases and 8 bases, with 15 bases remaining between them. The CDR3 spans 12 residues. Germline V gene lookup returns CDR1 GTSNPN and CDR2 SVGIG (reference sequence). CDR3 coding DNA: TGTGCCTGGCCCCGGGCCCTTGGCGGCTACACCTTC. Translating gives CAWPRALGGYTF.